These 2 T cell receptor beta chains originate from one sample sequenced in a study of cytomegalovirus exposure and HLA in healthy donors. PCR used 60 Vbeta primers and 13 Jbeta primers. Sequencing was performed with immunoSEQ multiplex PCR; in TCRdb, only in-frame clones are kept and a portion is missing. Seen here are some 94,000 clones, around 77% observed once, and the top ten hold around 3.2%. The specimen was PBMCs. The receptors derive from a man between 40 and 49 years old in good health and CMV-seronegative.

The chain carries TRBV27 and TRBJ1-2; possibly TRBD1 for D (5 bases). From germline, CDR1 is MNHEY and CDR2 SMNVEV (reference sequence). The CDR3 covers 14 residues. The ends were cut back, 0 bases at V and 7 bases at J, with 12 bases in the middle. The CDR3 nucleotides read TGTGCCAGCAGTTTATCACCCAGGGTCGCTGGCTACACCTTC. It codes for CASSLSPRVAGYTF.

J is TRBJ2-7 and V is TRBV28; tentatively, D is TRBD2 (6 bases). Germline CDR1 and CDR2: MDHEN and SYDVKM. There are 13 residues in the CDR3. V was cut by 9 bases and J by 7 bases, with 19 bases left in between. CDR3 sequence reads: CASRAGRFTEQYF. The CDR3 nucleotides are TGTGCCAGTAGAGCAGGGAGGTTTACGGAGCAGTACTTC.